A single sample gave rise to the 20 T cell receptor beta chains below, sequenced in a study of T-cell reconstitution after alpha-beta-depleted transplantation in children. Antigen specificity for these receptors is unknown. A library of TCRbeta sequences, prepared with unique molecular identifiers, was generated. TCRdb itself ran the PCR reads through MiXCR, one entry per CDR3 protein. This table holds 250,000 to 300,000 distinct CDR3 sequences, around 7.3% found once. Findings and caveats of the study: Newly produced T cells mostly provided counts and TCRbeta diversity after one year, as hyperexpanded clones declined.

The source material was peripheral blood, sampled 360 days after TCRalphabeta/CD19-depleted stem cell transplant. These receptor sequences come from a female patient between 2 and 15 years old who had a stem cell transplant for Fanconi anemia, so the T cells may come from the graft donor.

This clonotype was seen a few times. The chain employs TRBV5-1 and TRBJ1-1; a weak D match, TRBD1 (6 bases). Trimming stripped 3 bases from V and 0 bases from J, with 12 bases between. The CDR3 is 15 amino acids. The germline V gene has CDR1 SGHRS and CDR2 YFSETQ. The CDR3 coding sequence is TGCGCCAGCAGCTGGACAGAAAACTTGAACACTGAAGCTTTCTTT. Its protein product is CASSWTENLNTEAFF.

This clonotype was seen repeatedly, ten times or more. The rearrangement uses TRBV20-1 and TRBJ1-2; D call uncertain. The CDR3 extends over 10 amino acids. The V end was cut by 5 bases, the J end by 8 bases, with 9 bases between. Germline CDR1 reads DFQATT; CDR2 reads SNEGSKA (reference sequence). CDR3 DNA sequence: TGCAGTGCTTCGAGAGGAGGCTACACCTTC. It yields the protein CSASRGGYTF.

This clonotype was found many times. J is TRBJ2-2 and V is TRBV7-3; 8 bases fit TRBD2. This CDR3 is built from 20 residues. CDR1 is SGHTA, CDR2 FQGTGA, per germline. V gave up 4 bases and J gave up 6 bases; unmatched junction bases: 22. The CDR3: CASSSLESGSGLEAAGELFF. For the CDR3, the DNA is TGTGCCAGCAGCTCACTGGAAAGTGGGTCGGGACTAGAGGCCGCCGGGGAGCTGTTTTTT.

The sample holds many counts of this clonotype. The chain employs TRBV28 and TRBJ2-2; D unresolved. Trimming pared 5 bases from V and 2 bases from J, leaving 12 bases between. The CDR3 sequence is 15 residues long. The germline V gene encodes CDR1 MDHEN and CDR2 SYDVKM. CDR3 bases: TGTGCCAGCAGTCCTTTGACGTCCAACACCGGGGAGCTGTTTTTT. It yields the protein CASSPLTSNTGELFF.

V usage is TRBV7-8 and J usage is TRBJ1-5; 10 bases map to TRBD1. This CDR3 has 17 amino acids. The germline gives CDR1 SGHVS, CDR2 FQNEAQ. The trim removed 0 bases at V and 3 bases at J, leaving 5 bases unmatched. CDR3 residues: CASSLAGTGVLNQPQHF. In DNA form, the CDR3 reads TGTGCCAGCAGCTTAGCTGGGACAGGGGTGCTCAATCAGCCCCAGCATTTT. The full variable domain, its missing parts supplied by reference TRBV7-8 and TRBJ1-5, is GAGVSQSPRYKVAKRGQDVALRCDPISGHVSLFWYQQALGQGPEFLTYFQNEAQLDKSGLPSDRFFAERPEGSVSTLKIQRTQQEDSAVYLCASSLAGTGVLNQPQHFGDGTRLSIL.

The chain uses TRBV11-2 and TRBJ1-1, with a tentative D call TRBD1 (6 bases). The V and J ends lost 5 bases and 4 bases respectively, with 14 bases between them. CDR1 is SGHAT and CDR2 is FQNNGV in the germline V gene. The CDR3 sequence is 14 residues long. The DNA of the CDR3 is TGTGCCAGCAGCAAACGACAGGTCCTCACTGAAGCTTTCTTT. Protein: CASSKRQVLTEAFF.

As DNA, the CDR3 is TGTGCCAGCAGTCCCGGGGGGACAGGGAGTACTGAAGCTTTCTTT. Protein sequence: CASSPGGTGSTEAFF. V is TRBV25-1 and J is TRBJ1-1; 9 nucleotides match TRBD1. The ends lost 5 bases at V and 5 bases at J; junction bases unmatched: 9. CDR3 size: 15 residues. Germline CDR1 reads MGHDK; CDR2 reads SYGVNS.

This chain links TRBV20-1 with TRBJ1-1, with 10 bases fitting TRBD1. V lost 6 bases and J lost 7; bases outside the gene matches: 11. Per germline, CDR1 DFQATT and CDR2 SNEGSKA (reference sequence). The CDR3 is 14 amino acids. This CDR3 is CSALRRQGAGEAFF. CDR3 sequence (DNA): TGCAGTGCCCTCCGGAGACAGGGGGCGGGTGAAGCTTTCTTT.

The rearrangement links TRBV28 to TRBJ1-4; D may be TRBD1 (5 bases). The CDR3 covers 17 residues. V dropped 3 bases and J dropped 1 base, with 15 bases sitting between them. From germline, CDR1 is MDHEN and CDR2 SYDVKM. CDR3: CASSFHAGSVTNEKLFF. Written as DNA, the CDR3 is TGTGCCAGCAGTTTTCACGCAGGGTCCGTAACTAATGAAAAACTGTTTTTT.

In this sample, this clonotype turned up many times. V is TRBV20-1 and J is TRBJ2-2; no definite D call. With 3 bases removed from V and 0 bases from J, the gap between germline ends came to 14 bases. The CDR3 consists of 16 residues. Germline assignment: CDR1 DFQATT and CDR2 SNEGSKA (reference sequence). This CDR3 reads CSASLLTPTNTGELFF. CDR3 sequence (DNA): TGCAGTGCTAGTCTTCTGACCCCGACGAACACCGGGGAGCTGTTTTTT.

This clonotype showed up many times. This sequence joins TRBV20-1 and TRBJ2-3, with 9 bases fitting TRBD1. J lost 2 bases, V lost 8 bases, and 8 bases had no gene match. Germline V CDR1 and CDR2: DFQATT, SNEGSKA (reference sequence). This CDR3 region has 14 residues. The CDR3 reads CSPKQGALTDTQYF. CDR3 coding DNA: TGCAGTCCAAAACAGGGGGCGCTCACAGATACGCAGTATTTT.

V is TRBV20-1 and J is TRBJ1-2; possibly TRBD1 for D (5 bases). The CDR3 totals 13 residues. Trimming removed 6 bases at V and 2 bases at J, with 13 bases between. Germline values: CDR1 DFQATT, CDR2 SNEGSKA (reference sequence). CDR3 nucleotides: TGCAGTGCACCACCGGGGGGGAACTATGGCTACACCTTC. Translating gives CSAPPGGNYGYTF.

This clonotype was detected many times. The genes are TRBV4-3 and TRBJ2-1; D uncertain. Germline V lookup: CDR1 LGHNA, CDR2 YSLEER. The CDR3 sequence is 15 residues long. V lost 1 base to trimming and J lost 4 bases, with 11 bases between them. The DNA for the CDR3 is TGCGCCAGCAGCCAAGCCGGGTTGGATTACAATGAGCAGTTCTTC. The encoded protein is CASSQAGLDYNEQFF.

This clonotype has just a few counts. This rearrangement joins TRBV6-5 to TRBJ2-7; D call uncertain. Germline CDR1 and CDR2: MNHEY and SVGAGI. V lost 0 bases and J 0 bases, leaving 9 bases between the germline ends. The length of the CDR3 is 15 residues. This CDR3 is CASSYSDGLSYEQYF. Written as DNA, the CDR3 is TGTGCCAGCAGTTACTCTGACGGTCTCTCCTACGAGCAGTACTTC.

This clonotype has a count of ten or more. The chain is built from TRBV7-9 and TRBJ1-6, with D tentatively TRBD1 (5 bases). V lost 4 bases and J lost 14, with 15 bases in between. The CDR3 length is 13 residues. Germline V gives CDR1 SEHNR, CDR2 FQNEAQ (reference sequence). The CDR3 region has the DNA TGTGCCAGCAGCTCTCGACAGATTGTAACCCTCCACTTT. It translates to CASSSRQIVTLHF.

This clonotype was seen repeatedly, ten times or more. CDR3 region: CASSLEGGRYEQYF. As DNA, the CDR3 is TGCGCCAGCAGCTTGGAAGGGGGAAGGTACGAGCAGTACTTC. The chain is built from TRBV5-1 and TRBJ2-7, with D tentatively TRBD1 (6 bases). CDR3 size: 14 residues. V was shortened by 0 bases and J by 4 bases, with 11 bases between the two germline ends. Germline CDR1 and CDR2: SGHRS and YFSETQ. The variable domain in full, with the rest retrieved from reference TRBV5-1 and TRBJ2-7, is KAGVTQTPRYLIKTRGQQVTLSCSPISGHRSVSWYQQTPGQGLQFLFEYFSETQRNKGNFPGRFSGRQFSNSRSEMNVSTLELGDSALYLCASSLEGGRYEQYFGPGTRLTVT.

This clonotype appeared a few times. V and J are TRBV9 and TRBJ1-1; D might be TRBD1 (6 bases). Per the germline V gene, CDR1 is SGDLS and CDR2 is YYNGEE. The CDR3 totals 15 residues. Trimming stripped 0 bases from V and 4 bases from J, with 13 bases between. CDR3 coding DNA: TGTGCCAGCAGCGTAGGTTTAAGAGGGGGCACTGAAGCTTTCTTT. The encoded protein is CASSVGLRGGTEAFF. Drawing the rest from reference TRBV9 and TRBJ1-1, the complete variable domain is DSGVTQTPKHLITATGQRVTLRCSPRSGDLSVYWYQQSLDQGLQFLIQYYNGEERAKGNILERFSAQQFPDLHSELNLSSLELGDSALYFCASSVGLRGGTEAFFGQGTRLTVV.

This chain links TRBV11-2 with TRBJ2-1, with 10 bases that match TRBD2. Germline V gene sequence: CDR1 SGHAT, CDR2 FQNNGV. The CDR3 covers 17 residues. Losses at the gene ends were 3 bases for V and 1 base for J; bases not matched to a gene: 6. The CDR3, as DNA: TGTGCCAGCAGCTTTTTTCTAGCGGGAGAGTCCTACAATGAGCAGTTCTTC. Its protein is CASSFFLAGESYNEQFF. The variable domain in full, completed from reference TRBV11-2 and TRBJ2-1, reads EAGVAQSPRYKIIEKRQSVAFWCNPISGHATLYWYQQILGQGPKLLIQFQNNGVVDDSQLPKDRFSAERLKGVDSTLKIQPAKLEDSAVYLCASSFFLAGESYNEQFFGPGTRLTVL.

On this clonotype: A much larger clone is a single base away; this may be a read error. The V call is TRBV20-1, the J call TRBJ2-3, with 13 nucleotides matching TRBD2. Germline lookup yields CDR1 DFQATT and CDR2 SNEGSKA (reference sequence). The V gene end was trimmed by 4 bases and the J gene end by 8 bases; junction bases not matched to a gene: 9. The CDR3 consists of 15 residues. This CDR3 is CSAIQTSGGPGTQYF. Here the CDR3 DNA reads TGCAGTGCTATACAGACTAGCGGGGGGCCGGGTACGCAGTATTTT.

The table lists this clonotype with a few counts. The V gene is TRBV11-3, the J gene TRBJ2-3; D call uncertain. Trimming removed 2 bases from V and 2 bases from J, with 5 bases in between. CDR1 and CDR2 from the germline V gene are SGHNT and YENEEA. The CDR3 is 13 amino acids. CDR3 DNA: TGTGCCAGCAGCTTAAGAGCCACAGATACGCAGTATTTT. This codes for CASSLRATDTQYF. Looking up the rest from reference TRBV11-3 and TRBJ2-3 gives the full variable domain: EAGVVQSPRYKIIEKKQPVAFWCNPISGHNTLYWYLQNLGQGPELLIRYENEEAVDDSQLPKDRFSAERLKGVDSTLKIQPAELGDSAVYLCASSLRATDTQYFGPGTRLTVL.